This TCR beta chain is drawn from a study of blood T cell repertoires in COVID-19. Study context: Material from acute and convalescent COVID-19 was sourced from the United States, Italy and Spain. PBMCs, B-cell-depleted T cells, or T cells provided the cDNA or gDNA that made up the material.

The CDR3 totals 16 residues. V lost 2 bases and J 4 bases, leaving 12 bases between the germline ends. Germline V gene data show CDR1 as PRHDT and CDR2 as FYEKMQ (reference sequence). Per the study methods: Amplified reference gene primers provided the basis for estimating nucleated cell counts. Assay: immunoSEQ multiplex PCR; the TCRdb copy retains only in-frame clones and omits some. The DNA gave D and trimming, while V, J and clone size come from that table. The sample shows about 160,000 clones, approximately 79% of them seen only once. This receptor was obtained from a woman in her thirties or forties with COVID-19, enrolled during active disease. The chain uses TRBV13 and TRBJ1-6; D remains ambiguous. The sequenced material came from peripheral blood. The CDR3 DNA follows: TGTGCCAGCAGCTTAAGCAGCGGGGTTTATAATTCACCCCTCCACTTT. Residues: CASSLSSGVYNSPLHF.